One sample yielded the 17 T cell receptor beta chains listed below, sequenced in a study of blood T cell repertoires in COVID-19 (dated by TCRdb to 2018 to 2020). The library was built by means of the immunoSEQ multiplex PCR assay. TCRdb took over this immuneACCESS table, retaining in-frame rearrangements with V and J assigned. Such tables are incomplete; in checked studies, under half of the missing clones stem from an unresolved V gene, and the remainder is unexplained. The sample data list some 180,000 clones, and roughly 76% of these were observed just once. The ten largest make up approximately 11% of the sample. Sequenced: peripheral blood. Every receptor here comes from a woman in her forties with COVID-19, enrolled during active disease.

This chain connects TRBV19 to TRBJ1-6; 8 nucleotides agree with TRBD1. CDR1 LNHDA and CDR2 SQIVND come from the germline V gene (reference sequence). The CDR3 sequence is 14 residues long. V lost 5 bases to trimming and J lost 11 bases; unmatched junction nucleotides: 8. CDR3 nucleotides: TGTGCCAGTAGTGGAGGACAGGGATTTACACCCCTCCACTTT. Protein: CASSGGQGFTPLHF.

The V and J genes are TRBV11-3 and TRBJ2-7; maybe TRBD2 (5 bases). The CDR3 is made up of 15 amino acids. Germline lookup yields CDR1 SGHNT and CDR2 YENEEA. Trimming cost V 3 bases and J 4 bases, with 16 bases left between them. CDR3 sequence: CASSFGPGSDYEQYF. CDR3 nucleotide sequence: TGTGCCAGCAGCTTCGGACCGGGATCGGATTACGAGCAGTACTTC. Full variable domain (outside the CDR3, taken from reference TRBV11-3 and TRBJ2-7): EAGVVQSPRYKIIEKKQPVAFWCNPISGHNTLYWYLQNLGQGPELLIRYENEEAVDDSQLPKDRFSAERLKGVDSTLKIQPAELGDSAVYLCASSFGPGSDYEQYFGPGTRLTVT.

This clone was detected many times. This chain uses TRBV4-2 with TRBJ1-1, with TRBD1 identical over 7 bases. This CDR3 is 16 amino acids long. The V and J ends lost 0 bases and 0 bases, in that order; junction bases with no gene match: 4. Germline V lookup: CDR1 LGHNA, CDR2 YNFKEQ. The CDR3 DNA follows: TGTGCCAGCAGCCAAGATCCGGACAGGTTGAACACTGAAGCTTTCTTT. It specifies CASSQDPDRLNTEAFF.

CDR3 DNA: TGCGCCAGCGGTCCGGGATCCCACGAGCAGTACTTC. This encodes CASGPGSHEQYF. The rearrangement joins TRBV10-2 to TRBJ2-7; possibly TRBD2 for D (5 bases). V was pared by 8 bases and J by 5 bases, with 13 bases between. The CDR3 has 12 residues. CDR1 and CDR2 from the germline V gene are WSHSY and SAAADI.

This chain links TRBV3-1 (or the pseudogene TRBV3-2) with TRBJ2-1; 9 nucleotides align to TRBD2. J gave up 7 bases and V 4 bases, and 14 bases lay outside the gene matches. The length of the CDR3 is 17 residues. Germline V gene sequence: CDR1 LGHDT, CDR2 YNNKEL (reference sequence). CDR3 in DNA: TGTGCCAGCAGCCCCCCCCTTTCTAGCGGGGTTAGGAATGAGCAGTTCTTC. It translates to CASSPPLSSGVRNEQFF.

The CDR3 region is CAISVGAGGYNEQFF. The CDR3 DNA is TGTGCCATCAGTGTTGGAGCGGGGGGCTACAATGAGCAGTTCTTC. The V and J genes are TRBV10-3 and TRBJ2-1; 9 nucleotides agree with TRBD2. Germline CDR1 reads ENHRY; CDR2 reads SYGVKD. This CDR3 has 15 amino acids. V shed 4 bases, J shed 3 bases, and the junction held 4 bases outside the gene matches.

The V call is TRBV19, the J call TRBJ1-1; a possible D gene is TRBD1 (6 bases). Trimming took off 5 bases at V and 6 bases at J, with 13 bases between the two ends. Germline assignment: CDR1 LNHDA and CDR2 SQIVND (reference sequence). CDR3 length: 13 amino acids. The CDR3 nucleotides read TGTGCCAGTAGTTCAACAGGGTACGCTGAAGCTTTCTTT. This encodes CASSSTGYAEAFF. The full variable domain, its missing parts supplied by reference TRBV19 and TRBJ1-1, is DGGITQSPKYLFRKEGQNVTLSCEQNLNHDAMYWYRQDPGQGLRLIYYSQIVNDFQKGDIAEGYSVSREKKESFPLTVTSAQKNPTAFYLCASSSTGYAEAFFGQGTRLTVV.

The V and J genes are TRBV24-1 and TRBJ2-5; D gene unclear. V was shortened by 5 bases and J by 1 base, with 7 bases between the two germline ends. In germline, CDR1 is KGHDR, CDR2 SFDVKD. The CDR3 sequence is 13 residues long. The DNA of the CDR3 is TGTGCCACCAGTGTCGCGAGCCAAGAGACCCAGTACTTC. It translates to CATSVASQETQYF.

The chain employs TRBV29-1 and TRBJ2-2; the D gene is possibly TRBD1 (5 bases). Germline lookup yields CDR1 SQVTM and CDR2 ANQGSEA. V was cut by 8 bases and J by 0 bases, with 13 bases left in between. The length of the CDR3 is 14 residues. The CDR3 DNA is TGCAGCACTGCCGGACATACGAACACCGGGGAGCTGTTTTTT. Translated, it gives CSTAGHTNTGELFF.

This clone was found a few times. The CDR3 nucleotides read TGCGCCGCCGTGGGAGATGAAAAACTGTTTTTT. The encoded protein is CAAVGDEKLFF. This chain uses TRBV10-1 with TRBJ1-4; D is undetermined. V gave up 11 bases and J gave up 6 bases, with 10 bases separating them. The V gene's germline CDR1 is WNHNN and CDR2 SYGVQD (reference sequence). The CDR3 covers 11 residues.

Only a few counts were recorded for this clone. The V call is TRBV11-2, the J call TRBJ1-2, with 7 bases aligning to TRBD1. The V segment lost 4 bases and the J segment 9 bases; nucleotides outside the gene matches: 11. This CDR3 contains 14 residues. Looked up from germline, CDR1 is SGHAT and CDR2 is FQNNGV. CDR3 amino acids: CASSSRQGKGSYTF. CDR3 nucleotide sequence: TGTGCCAGCAGCTCAAGACAGGGAAAGGGTAGCTACACCTTC.

The rearrangement links TRBV28 to TRBJ1-2; maybe TRBD1 (5 bases). Trimming stripped 10 bases from V and 1 base from J, with 10 bases between. Germline V gene data show CDR1 as MDHEN and CDR2 as SYDVKM. This CDR3 is built from 12 residues. The CDR3 region is CAILDSNYGYTF. CDR3 DNA: TGTGCCATTCTTGACAGTAACTATGGCTACACCTTC.

This rearrangement joins TRBV6-1 to TRBJ1-1, with TRBD1 matching 7 bases. The CDR3 runs 17 residues. Germline CDR1 and CDR2: MNHNS and SASEGT. The ends lost 4 bases at V and 0 bases at J; junction bases unmatched: 11. The CDR3 nucleotides read TGTGCCAGCAGTGGGGTTGGTGTCGACAGGGTGAACACTGAAGCTTTCTTT. Amino acids: CASSGVGVDRVNTEAFF.

The chain links TRBV29-1 to TRBJ2-2; 9 bases fit TRBD1. The CDR3 totals 16 residues. V was clipped by 3 bases and J by 5 bases; unmatched bases: 10. Looked up from germline, CDR1 is SQVTM and CDR2 is ANQGSEA. The CDR3 nucleotides read TGCAGCGTTGACGGGTTGACAGGGGGGAATACCGGGGAGCTGTTTTTT. Translated: CSVDGLTGGNTGELFF.

The V and J genes are TRBV3-1 (or the pseudogene TRBV3-2) and TRBJ2-7; 8 nucleotides agree with TRBD2. The CDR3 sequence is 15 residues long. V was clipped by 4 bases and J by 2 bases; unmatched bases: 7. Germline V gene data show CDR1 as LGHDT and CDR2 as YNNKEL (reference sequence). DNA for the CDR3: TGTGCCAGCAGCCCCCACGGGGGGGGTACCTACGAGCAGTACTTC. Its protein is CASSPHGGGTYEQYF.

The chain joins TRBV28 to TRBJ1-5; perhaps TRBD1 as D (6 bases). CDR3 length: 14 amino acids. The V end was cut by 10 bases, the J end by 0 bases, with 13 bases between. Germline lookup yields CDR1 MDHEN and CDR2 SYDVKM. CDR3 residues: CATGGGGSNQPQHF. Written as DNA, the CDR3 is TGTGCCACCGGGGGGGGCGGTAGCAATCAGCCCCAGCATTTT.

V usage is TRBV11-2 and J usage is TRBJ2-5; a possible D gene is TRBD1 (6 bases). The CDR3 consists of 14 residues. Germline CDR1 reads SGHAT; CDR2 reads FQNNGV. V lost 4 bases and J 3 bases, leaving 12 bases between the germline ends. The CDR3 region has the DNA TGTGCCAGCAGCTCGACATGGACAGAAGAGACCCAGTACTTC. Its protein is CASSSTWTEETQYF.